Described below is a single TCR beta chain sequence and its context. Its antigen is not known. This entry comes from a study of cytomegalovirus exposure and HLA in healthy donors. Findings of the study overall: A link between a missense DCLRE1C variant and TCR beta V- and J-gene trimming emerged from a later analysis. Exclusion as indistinguishable affected some V segments, including TRBV6-2 and TRBV6-3.

The PCR ran on 60 Vbeta and 13 Jbeta primers. Method: immunoSEQ multiplex PCR; TCRdb's copy keeps in-frame clones and lacks some. In the table there are about 230,000 clones, 85% of which are singletons. The CDR3 is made up of 15 amino acids. Between the trimmed V and J ends, which lost 3 bases and 6 bases, there was a span of 19 bases. Looked up from germline, CDR1 is SGHRS and CDR2 is YFSETQ. The genes are TRBV5-1 and TRBJ2-7, with D possibly being TRBD2 (6 bases). The sequencing sample was made of PBMCs. This TCR came from a girl aged 2 to 9 in good health and CMV-seronegative. The CDR3 coding sequence is TGCGCCAGCAGCTCTCGTGCGGGACCAAAAATCGAGCAGTACTTC. Its translation is CASSSRAGPKIEQYF.